A single T cell receptor (beta chain) is shown here with its context. Clones were sequenced by immunoSEQ multiplex PCR, and TCRdb holds only the in-frame ones, with some missing. This table has roughly 9,700 clones, about 87% appearing once. This record belongs to a study of blood T cell dynamics during melanoma immunotherapy. Study at large: Metastatic melanoma patients received first-line pembrolizumab or nivolumab plus ipilimumab.

The time point: pre-treatment baseline. Blood was drawn before treatment and at week 3 after checkpoint blockade. Response was assessed by RECIST 1.1 at 12 weeks, except two rapid progressors. Prior systemic cancer therapy, immunosuppressant use and other active malignancies excluded patients. This clonotype was obtained from a human donor with melanoma. The sample consisted of blood, taken from a patient treated with checkpoint blockade.

CDR3 amino acids: CASSLGGESSYEQYF. The CDR3 DNA follows: TGTGCCAGCAGTCTAGGGGGGGAAAGCTCCTACGAGCAGTACTTC. The chain links TRBV27 to TRBJ2-7; D perhaps matches TRBD2 (7 bases). The germline V and J ends were trimmed by 5 bases and 0 bases, with 14 bases remaining between them. This CDR3 is built from 15 residues. Germline CDR1 reads MNHEY; CDR2 reads SMNVEV (reference sequence).